This TCR beta chain was sequenced in a study of Graves' ophthalmopathy and Graves' hyperthyroidism. Study conclusions and caveats: A classifier, a 13-signature model, separated ophthalmopathy from stable hyperthyroidism with approximately 88% sensitivity and 65% to 83% specificity. The model predicted ophthalmopathy progression with over 60% sensitivity and around 72% specificity.

Comments on this clonotype: Its antigen is undetermined. A read error may account for a junction end that differs from germline.

Germline-derived CDR1 and CDR2 are SNHLY and FYNNEI. The CDR3 is 15 residues long. The study enrolled ophthalmopathy donors with moderate-to-severe activity, CAS ≥3, NOSPECS ≥4 and duration under 3 months. The authors isolated PBMCs from about 10 ml of fresh peripheral blood. RNA transcripts served as template for amplifying TCR beta CDR3 sequences. HTBI primers primed a first-round RT-PCR, and a second-round multiplex PCR followed. TCRdb reprocessed the multiplex PCR reads with MiXCR, giving one entry per CDR3 protein. The repertoire holds 650,000 to 900,000 distinct CDR3 sequences, with approximately 40% as singletons.

The sample comprised peripheral blood. This sequence joins TRBV2 and TRBJ2-7; D may correspond to TRBD1 or TRBD2 (6 bases each). The source is an adult man with Graves' ophthalmopathy. The CDR3 reads CAGSPGRGLTYEQYF. CDR3 in DNA: TGTGCCGGCAGTCCCGGACGGGGGCTAACCTACGAGCAGTACTTC. Full variable domain (outside the CDR3, taken from reference TRBV2 and TRBJ2-7): EPEVTQTPSHQVTQMGQEVILRCVPISNHLYFYWYRQILGQKVEFLVSFYNNEISEKSEIFDDQFSVERPDGSNFTLKIRSTKLEDSAMYFCAGSPGRGLTYEQYFGPGTRLTVT.